This passage covers 9 T cell receptor beta chains from one sample sequenced in a study of T cell responses to AZD1222 COVID-19 vaccine. Assay: immunoSEQ multiplex PCR; the TCRdb copy retains only in-frame clones and omits some. The sample carries some 79,000 clones, over 70% recorded once. Source: peripheral blood, taken 28 days after the second AZD1222 dose. The source of these receptors is an adult who received the AZD1222 COVID-19 vaccine.

This clone was seen a handful of times. This chain links TRBV28 with TRBJ1-6; D remains unclear. The germline V gene has CDR1 MDHEN and CDR2 SYDVKM. CDR3 length: 12 amino acids. DNA for the CDR3: TGTGCATCCTACTCCGGGCTCCCGGCCGTCCACTTT. This codes for CASYSGLPAVHF. The whole variable domain, filled in from reference TRBV28 and TRBJ1-6, reads DVKVTQSSRYLVKRTGEKVFLECVQDMDHENMFWYRQDPGLGLRLIYFSYDVKMKEKGDIPEGYSVSREKKERFSLILESASTNQTSMYLCASYSGLPAVHFGNGTRLTVT.

The gene calls are TRBV7-9 and TRBJ1-1; TRBD1 is a possible D gene (5 bases). The length of the CDR3 is 14 residues. Germline CDR1 and CDR2: SEHNR and FQNEAQ (reference sequence). The ends were cut back, 6 bases at V and 5 bases at J, with 16 bases in the middle. In nucleotides, the CDR3 is TGTGCCAGCAGGCAGGGAGATGTCGGGACTGAAGCTTTCTTT. It translates to CASRQGDVGTEAFF.

The chain's CDR3 is CASSQGTEAYNSPLHF. The CDR3 DNA is TGTGCCAGCAGCCAGGGGACAGAGGCATATAATTCACCCCTCCACTTT. The chain joins TRBV5-4 to TRBJ1-6, with TRBD1 identical over 7 bases. V lost 4 bases to trimming and J lost 4 bases; unmatched junction nucleotides: 8. The CDR3 loop spans 16 amino acids. Looked up from germline, CDR1 is SGHNT and CDR2 is YYREEE (reference sequence).

The V and J genes are TRBV5-1 and TRBJ1-6, with D uncertain. V was cut by 0 bases and J by 11 bases, with 6 bases left in between. This CDR3 is 12 amino acids long. CDR1 is SGHRS, CDR2 YFSETQ, per germline. The CDR3 protein is CASSLGDAPLHF. CDR3 nucleotides: TGCGCCAGCAGCTTGGGAGACGCACCCCTCCACTTT.

The rearrangement joins TRBV3-1 (or the pseudogene TRBV3-2) to TRBJ1-2, with D unresolved. Germline V gene sequence: CDR1 LGHDT, CDR2 YNNKEL (reference sequence). The CDR3 consists of 13 residues. Trimming removed 4 bases at V and 1 base at J, with 7 bases between. The CDR3 here is CASSPGINYGYTF. The CDR3 bases are TGTGCCAGCAGCCCCGGGATTAACTATGGCTACACCTTC.

V gene TRBV2 combines with J gene TRBJ2-2; 7 positions agree with TRBD1. The CDR3 covers 13 residues. Germline lookup yields CDR1 SNHLY and CDR2 FYNNEI. V shed 6 bases and J 6 bases; nucleotides not matched to a gene: 4. The CDR3 here is CASRRQGPGELFF. The CDR3 DNA follows: TGTGCCAGCAGACGACAGGGACCCGGGGAGCTGTTTTTT.

The chain links TRBV28 to TRBJ2-7, with D possibly being TRBD1 or TRBD2 (6 bases each). Deletions cut 4 bases from V and 5 bases from J, with 18 bases between. In germline, CDR1 is MDHEN, CDR2 SYDVKM. CDR3 length: 15 amino acids. This CDR3 is CASSSGGGIRDEQYF. CDR3 coding DNA: TGTGCCAGCAGTTCCGGGGGCGGGATAAGGGACGAGCAGTACTTC.

The chain combines TRBV12-3 or TRBV12-4 with TRBJ1-2, with D tentatively TRBD1 (6 bases). The CDR3 totals 13 residues. V was shortened by 5 bases and J by 4 bases, with 11 bases between the two germline ends. The CDR3 sequence is CASSTGRGYGYTF. The CDR3 nucleotides are TGTGCCAGCAGTACAGGGAGAGGCTATGGCTACACCTTC.

V gene TRBV28 combines with J gene TRBJ1-2; TRBD1 aligns across 8 bases. Germline CDR1 MDHEN, CDR2 SYDVKM. V shed 2 bases, J shed 8 bases, and the junction held 7 bases outside the gene matches. The CDR3 length is 14 residues. The CDR3 DNA sequence: TGTGCCAGCAGTTTAGGGTCCAGGGGGCTCGGCTACACCTTC. Residues: CASSLGSRGLGYTF.